The rows below give T cell receptor beta chains drawn from one sample of a study of blood T cell repertoires in COVID-19. TCRdb's table, derived via immunoSEQ multiplex PCR, lists solely in-frame clones and lacks some. The sample carries about 78,000 clones, more than 80% recorded once. The sequenced material came from peripheral blood. Receptor source: a woman older than 75 with acute or convalescent COVID-19. CDR3s include the opening cysteine and the closing phenylalanine or tryptophan. A D gene is named only where the DNA matches it firmly. Clone size is stated in some rows and not others, as once, few, many or a class when expanded.

>TRBD1|TRBJ2-3|TRBV27|.
TGTGCCAGCAACAGGGGCCCCACAGATACGCAGTATTTT
CASNRGPTDTQYF
>.|TRBJ2-2|TRBV7-3|few
TGTGCCAGCAGCTTAGCGGCAGGGGACACCGGGGAGCTGTTTTTT
CASSLAAGDTGELFF
>.|TRBJ1-2|TRBV19|.
TGTGCCAGTAGTATCGACCGGGTGGGGCTCGTCTATGGCTACACCTTC
CASSIDRVGLVYGYTF
>TRBD1|TRBJ1-2|TRBV19|.
TGTGCCAGTAGTATAGTAGGACAGGGAAGCTATGGCTACACCTTC
CASSIVGQGSYGYTF
>TRBD1|TRBJ2-3|TRBV5-4|.
TGTGCCAGCAGCTGGGACAGGGCGAGCACAGATACGCAGTATTTT
CASSWDRASTDTQYF
>TRBD2|TRBJ2-1|TRBV7-8|.
TGTGCCAGCAGTTCCAACCTAGCGGGGGAGCAGTTCTTC
CASSSNLAGEQFF
>TRBD1|TRBJ2-1|TRBV7-3|.
TGTGCCAGCAGCCTGGACAGGATTTATTACAATGAGCAGTTCTTC
CASSLDRIYYNEQFF
>TRBD1|TRBJ1-4|TRBV10-3|.
TGTGCCATCAGTGAGCCTTCCGTAGGGACAGCAAATGAAAAACTGTTTTTT
CAISEPSVGTANEKLFF
>TRBD1|TRBJ1-4|TRBV2|.
TGTGCCAGCAGTGGTGGACAGGGGAGAGAACTGTTTTTT
CASSGGQGRELFF
>.|TRBJ1-3|TRBV6-5|.
TGTGCCAGCAGGCTGTACTCTGACTCTGGAAACACCATATATTTT
CASRLYSDSGNTIYF
>.|TRBJ2-6|TRBV28|.
TGTGCCAGCAGTTTACAGGTACCGTCTGGGGCCAACGTCCTGACTTTC
CASSLQVPSGANVLTF
>TRBD1|TRBJ2-2|TRBV6-2/TRBV6-3|few
TGTGCCAGCAGTCGGACAGGGTGGGCCGGGGAGCTGTTTTTT
CASSRTGWAGELFF
>TRBD2|TRBJ2-3|TRBV5-1|.
TGCGCCAGTAAACCTGGGCCCGGGGGGGCCTCCACAGATACGCAGTATTTT
CASKPGPGGASTDTQYF
>.|TRBJ1-5|TRBV19|.
TGTGCCAGCAGACGAGACAAGTTTTATAGGACCCAGCATTTT
CASRRDKFYRTQHF
>TRBD1|TRBJ2-7|TRBV9|.
TGTGCCAGCAGCGTAAGGGACAGGGAAAGCGAGCAGTACTTC
CASSVRDRESEQYF
>TRBD1|TRBJ2-1|TRBV7-3|.
TGTGCCAGCAGCCTGGACAGGGCCGGCGAGCAGTTCTTC
CASSLDRAGEQFF
>TRBD1|TRBJ2-2|TRBV19|once
TGTGCCAGTACCCCAGCCGGGACAGGGACCGGGGAGCTGTTTTTT
CASTPAGTGTGELFF
>.|TRBJ2-6|TRBV4-2|once
TGTGCCAGCAGCCTTCAGGGGCCTTACCTCTCTGGGGCCAACGTCCTGACTTTC
CASSLQGPYLSGANVLTF
>.|TRBJ1-4|TRBV4-1|.
TGCGCCAGCAGCCTAAACAGGGCTACTAATGAAAAACTGTTTTTT
CASSLNRATNEKLFF
>.|TRBJ1-5|TRBV6-5|.
TGTGCCAGCAGACAGGTGAACAATCAGCCCCAGCATTTT
CASRQVNNQPQHF
>TRBD1|TRBJ1-6|TRBV5-1|.
TGCGCCAGCAGCTTGGAACAGGGGACGAATTCACCCCTCCACTTT
CASSLEQGTNSPLHF
>TRBD2|TRBJ2-7|TRBV4-3|.
TGCGCCAGCAGCCAAGATACTAGCGCCAGCTCCTACGAGCAGTACTTC
CASSQDTSASSYEQYF
>.|TRBJ1-4|TRBV7-2|few
TGTGCCAGCAGCTTAGGGGGGGTTACTAATGAAAAACTGTTTTTT
CASSLGGVTNEKLFF
>.|TRBJ1-3|TRBV2|.
TGTGCCAGCAGTGCAAGGGGCTTCTCTGGAAACACCATATATTTT
CASSARGFSGNTIYF
>.|TRBJ2-1|TRBV9|.
TGTGCCAGCAGCGTAGGGCTAGCCGGTGAGCAGTTCTTC
CASSVGLAGEQFF
>TRBD2|TRBJ2-4|TRBV27|.
TGTGCCAGCTCTAACTTATTGGCGGGAGACGAAAACATTCAGTACTTC
CASSNLLAGDENIQYF
>.|TRBJ2-5|TRBV19|.
TGTGCCAGTAGTACCGCAGGGGGGGAGACCCAGTACTTC
CASSTAGGETQYF
>.|TRBJ2-7|TRBV7-3|.
TGTGCCAGCAGCTTAATCGGGAGTTTCGACGAGCAGTACTTC
CASSLIGSFDEQYF
>TRBD2|TRBJ2-1|TRBV4-2|few
TGTGCCAGCAGCCTGACTGGACTGGGCGGGGGAAATGAGCAGTTCTTC
CASSLTGLGGGNEQFF
>TRBD1|TRBJ1-2|TRBV4-2|.
TGTGCCAGCAGCCAAGTTCGGACAGGGGGTGTCTATGGCTACACCTTC
CASSQVRTGGVYGYTF
>.|TRBJ1-6|TRBV9|.
TGTGCCAGCAGCGCCGGAGCCGACAGCCGAAATTCACCCCTCCACTTT
CASSAGADSRNSPLHF
>TRBD1|TRBJ2-3|TRBV4-2|.
TGTGCCAGCAGCCAAGAGGTCGACAGGGGGCGGCCCACAGATACGCAGTATTTT
CASSQEVDRGRPTDTQYF
>.|TRBJ1-6|TRBV6-5|.
TGTGCCAGCAGAGTCGCCGGAGGGGTTTCACCCCTCCACTTT
CASRVAGGVSPLHF
>.|TRBJ2-2|TRBV11-2|few
TGTGCCAGCAGCACAGAAAGAAACACCGGGGAGCTGTTTTTT
CASSTERNTGELFF
>TRBD1|TRBJ1-1|TRBV6-2/TRBV6-3|.
TGTGCCAGCAGTTCCAGGGGGGAAGGGGCTGAAGCTTTCTTT
CASSSRGEGAEAFF
>.|TRBJ1-3|TRBV6-5|.
TGTGCCAGCACGCGGGGGGCTGGAAACACCATATATTTT
CASTRGAGNTIYF
>TRBD1|TRBJ1-6|TRBV28|few
TGTGCCAGCAGTCCTAACCGGGACAGGGTGGGTAGCGGTAATTCACCCCTCCACTTT
CASSPNRDRVGSGNSPLHF
>TRBD1|TRBJ1-4|TRBV7-9|.
TGTGCCAGCAGGCCCACAGGGGGAGCTAATGAAAAACTGTTTTTT
CASRPTGGANEKLFF
>.|TRBJ1-2|TRBV10-3|.
TGTGCCATCAAAACAGTATCAAGTGGCTACACCTTC
CAIKTVSSGYTF